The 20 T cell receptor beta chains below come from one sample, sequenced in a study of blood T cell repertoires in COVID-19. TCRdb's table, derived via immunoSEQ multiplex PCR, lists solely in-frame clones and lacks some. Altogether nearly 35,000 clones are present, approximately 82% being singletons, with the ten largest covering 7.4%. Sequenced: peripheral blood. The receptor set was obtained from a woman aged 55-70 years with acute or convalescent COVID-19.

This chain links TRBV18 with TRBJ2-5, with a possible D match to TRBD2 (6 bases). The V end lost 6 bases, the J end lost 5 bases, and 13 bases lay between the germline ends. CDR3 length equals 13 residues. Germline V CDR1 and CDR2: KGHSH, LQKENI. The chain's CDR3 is CASSPGLRETQYF. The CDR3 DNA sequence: TGTGCCAGCTCCCCGGGACTCCGGGAGACCCAGTACTTC.

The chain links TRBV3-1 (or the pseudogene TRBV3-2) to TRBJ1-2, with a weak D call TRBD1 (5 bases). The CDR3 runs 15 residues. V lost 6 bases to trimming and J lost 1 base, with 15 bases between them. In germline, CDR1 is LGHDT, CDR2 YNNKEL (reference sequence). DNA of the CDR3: TGTGCCAGCAGACAGGCAGAGACCTATAACTATGGCTACACCTTC. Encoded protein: CASRQAETYNYGYTF.

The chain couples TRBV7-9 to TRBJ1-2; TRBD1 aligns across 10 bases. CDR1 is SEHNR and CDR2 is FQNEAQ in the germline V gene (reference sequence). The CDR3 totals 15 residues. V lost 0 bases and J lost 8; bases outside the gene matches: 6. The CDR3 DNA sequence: TGTGCCAGCAGCTTAGCGGGGGGACAGGGGTCCGGCTACACCTTC. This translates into CASSLAGGQGSGYTF.

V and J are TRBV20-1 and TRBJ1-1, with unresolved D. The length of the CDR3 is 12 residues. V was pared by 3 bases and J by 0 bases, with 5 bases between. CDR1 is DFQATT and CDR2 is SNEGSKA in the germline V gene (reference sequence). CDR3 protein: CSASPVNTEAFF. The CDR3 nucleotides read TGCAGTGCTAGTCCGGTGAACACTGAAGCTTTCTTT.

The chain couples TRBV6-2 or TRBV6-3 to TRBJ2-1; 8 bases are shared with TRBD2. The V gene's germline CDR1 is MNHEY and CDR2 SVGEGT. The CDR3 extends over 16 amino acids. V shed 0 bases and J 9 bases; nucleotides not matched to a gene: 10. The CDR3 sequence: CASSYSWRGAPTEQFF. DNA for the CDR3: TGTGCCAGCAGTTACTCTTGGCGGGGGGCCCCCACTGAGCAGTTCTTC.

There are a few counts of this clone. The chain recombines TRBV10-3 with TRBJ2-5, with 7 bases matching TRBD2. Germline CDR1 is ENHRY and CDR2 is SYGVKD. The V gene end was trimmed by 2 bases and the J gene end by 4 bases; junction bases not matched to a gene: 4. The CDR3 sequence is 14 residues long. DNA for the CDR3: TGTGCCATCAGTGAGGCAGGGAGGGGAGAGACCCAGTACTTC. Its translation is CAISEAGRGETQYF.

CDR3 sequence (DNA): TGCGCCAGCAGCTTGGAAGCGCCAAGCACAGATACGCAGTATTTT. As protein: CASSLEAPSTDTQYF. The rearrangement joins TRBV5-1 to TRBJ2-3, with D unresolved. The CDR3 has 15 residues. Germline CDR1 and CDR2: SGHRS and YFSETQ. Trimming stripped 0 bases from V and 0 bases from J, with 8 bases between.

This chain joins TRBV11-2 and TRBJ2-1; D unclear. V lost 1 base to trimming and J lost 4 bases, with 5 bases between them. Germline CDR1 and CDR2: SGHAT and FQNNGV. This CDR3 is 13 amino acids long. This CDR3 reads CASSLAQYNEQFF. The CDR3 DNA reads TGTGCCAGCAGCTTAGCTCAGTACAATGAGCAGTTCTTC. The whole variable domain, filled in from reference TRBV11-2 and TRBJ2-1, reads EAGVAQSPRYKIIEKRQSVAFWCNPISGHATLYWYQQILGQGPKLLIQFQNNGVVDDSQLPKDRFSAERLKGVDSTLKIQPAKLEDSAVYLCASSLAQYNEQFFGPGTRLTVL.

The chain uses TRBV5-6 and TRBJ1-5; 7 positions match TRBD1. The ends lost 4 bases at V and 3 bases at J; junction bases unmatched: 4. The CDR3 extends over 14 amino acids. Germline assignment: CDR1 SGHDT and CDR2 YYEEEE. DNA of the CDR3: TGTGCCAGCAGCCAACAGGGGACCAATCAGCCCCAGCATTTT. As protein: CASSQQGTNQPQHF.

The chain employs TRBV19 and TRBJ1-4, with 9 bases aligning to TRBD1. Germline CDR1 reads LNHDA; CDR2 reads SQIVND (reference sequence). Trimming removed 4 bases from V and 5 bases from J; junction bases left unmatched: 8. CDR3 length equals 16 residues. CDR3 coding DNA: TGTGCCAGTAGTAACAAACAGGGGGCTGTCAATGAAAAACTGTTTTTT. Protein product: CASSNKQGAVNEKLFF. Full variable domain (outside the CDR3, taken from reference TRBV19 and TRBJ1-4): DGGITQSPKYLFRKEGQNVTLSCEQNLNHDAMYWYRQDPGQGLRLIYYSQIVNDFQKGDIAEGYSVSREKKESFPLTVTSAQKNPTAFYLCASSNKQGAVNEKLFFGSGTQLSVL.

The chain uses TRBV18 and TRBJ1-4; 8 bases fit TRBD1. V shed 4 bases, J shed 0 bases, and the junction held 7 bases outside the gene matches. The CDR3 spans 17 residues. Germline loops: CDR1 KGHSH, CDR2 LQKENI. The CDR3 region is CASSLASGGATNEKLFF. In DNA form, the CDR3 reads TGTGCCAGCTCACTTGCTTCAGGGGGCGCAACTAATGAAAAACTGTTTTTT.

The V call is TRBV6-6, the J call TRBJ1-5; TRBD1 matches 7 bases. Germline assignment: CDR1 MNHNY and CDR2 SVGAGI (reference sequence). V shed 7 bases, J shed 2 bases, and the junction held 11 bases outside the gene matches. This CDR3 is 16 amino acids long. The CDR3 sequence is CASNPTGATGNQPQHF. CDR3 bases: TGTGCCAGCAATCCAACAGGGGCGACGGGCAATCAGCCCCAGCATTTT.

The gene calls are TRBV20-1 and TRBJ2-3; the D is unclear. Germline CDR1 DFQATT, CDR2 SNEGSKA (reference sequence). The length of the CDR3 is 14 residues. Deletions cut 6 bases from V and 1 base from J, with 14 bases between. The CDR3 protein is CSASTGFGTDTQYF. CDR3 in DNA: TGCAGTGCCAGTACCGGGTTCGGCACAGATACGCAGTATTTT.

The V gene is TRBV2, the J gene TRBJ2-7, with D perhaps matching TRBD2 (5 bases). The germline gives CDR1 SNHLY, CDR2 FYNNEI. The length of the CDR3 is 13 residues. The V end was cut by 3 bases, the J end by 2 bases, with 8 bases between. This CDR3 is CASSDEGTYEQYF. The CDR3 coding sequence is TGTGCCAGCAGTGATGAGGGTACCTACGAGCAGTACTTC.

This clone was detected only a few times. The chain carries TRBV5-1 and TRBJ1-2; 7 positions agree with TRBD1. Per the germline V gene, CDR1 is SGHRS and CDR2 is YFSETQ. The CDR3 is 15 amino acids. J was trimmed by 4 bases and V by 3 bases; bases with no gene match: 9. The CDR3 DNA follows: TGCGCCAGCAGCTCAGGGGACAGCAACTTCTATGGCTACACCTTC. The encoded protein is CASSSGDSNFYGYTF.

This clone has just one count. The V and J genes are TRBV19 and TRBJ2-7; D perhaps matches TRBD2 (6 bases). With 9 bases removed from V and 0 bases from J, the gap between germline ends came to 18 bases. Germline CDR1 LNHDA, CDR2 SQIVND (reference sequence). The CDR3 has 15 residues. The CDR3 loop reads CASKSRASDSYEQYF. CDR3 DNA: TGTGCCAGCAAATCCAGGGCTAGCGACTCCTACGAGCAGTACTTC. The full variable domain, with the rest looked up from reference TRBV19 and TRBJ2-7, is DGGITQSPKYLFRKEGQNVTLSCEQNLNHDAMYWYRQDPGQGLRLIYYSQIVNDFQKGDIAEGYSVSREKKESFPLTVTSAQKNPTAFYLCASKSRASDSYEQYFGPGTRLTVT.

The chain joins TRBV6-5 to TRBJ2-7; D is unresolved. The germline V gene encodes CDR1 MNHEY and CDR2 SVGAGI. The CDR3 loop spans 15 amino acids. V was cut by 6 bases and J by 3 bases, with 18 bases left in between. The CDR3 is CASRSYPDISYEQYF. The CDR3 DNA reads TGTGCCAGCAGATCATACCCCGACATCAGCTACGAGCAGTACTTC.

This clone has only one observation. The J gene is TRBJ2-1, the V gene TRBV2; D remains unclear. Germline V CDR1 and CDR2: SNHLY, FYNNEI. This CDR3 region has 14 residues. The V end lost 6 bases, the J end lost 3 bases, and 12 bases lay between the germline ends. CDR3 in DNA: TGTGCCAGCAGGCGGAACCCCCTCTACAATGAGCAGTTCTTC. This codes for CASRRNPLYNEQFF. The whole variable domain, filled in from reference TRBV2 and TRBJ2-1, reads EPEVTQTPSHQVTQMGQEVILRCVPISNHLYFYWYRQILGQKVEFLVSFYNNEISEKSEIFDDQFSVERPDGSNFTLKIRSTKLEDSAMYFCASRRNPLYNEQFFGPGTRLTVL.

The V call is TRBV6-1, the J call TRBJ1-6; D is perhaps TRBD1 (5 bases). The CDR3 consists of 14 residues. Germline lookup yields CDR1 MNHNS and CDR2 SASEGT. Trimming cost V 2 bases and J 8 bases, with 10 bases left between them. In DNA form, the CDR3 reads TGTGCCAGCAGTGAACAGGGCAGGGATTCACCCCTCCACTTT. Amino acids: CASSEQGRDSPLHF.

The CDR3 bases are TGTGCCAGCGAAAAAGGGGGGGGGCCAGAGACCCAGTACTTC. Its translation: CASEKGGGPETQYF. The chain has TRBV6-5 and TRBJ2-5, with D tentatively TRBD2 (7 bases). Per the germline V gene, CDR1 is MNHEY and CDR2 is SVGAGI. The V and J ends lost 8 bases and 4 bases respectively, with 17 bases between them. The CDR3 contains 14 residues.